The 31 T cell receptor beta chains given below trace back to one sample, sequenced in a study of technical replicates of blood from a handful of donors. This table comes from immunoSEQ multiplex PCR, and its TCRdb copy is limited to in-frame clones, with some not included. The sample carries 45,000 to 55,000 clones, around 96% recorded once. The specimen sequenced was T cells isolated from PBMCs. These receptors all come from a human donor in good health.

This chain uses TRBV11-3 with TRBJ1-1; D unclear. This CDR3 region has 12 residues. V lost 8 bases to trimming and J lost 2 bases, with 9 bases between them. Germline-derived CDR1 and CDR2 are SGHNT and YENEEA. The CDR3 spells CASEARNTEAFF. CDR3 in DNA: TGTGCCAGCGAGGCCAGAAACACTGAAGCTTTCTTT.

V usage is TRBV14 and J usage is TRBJ2-2; D gene unclear. Looked up from germline, CDR1 is SGHDN and CDR2 is FVKESK. Trimming shortened V by 3 bases and J by 7 bases, and 9 bases separated the two germline ends. The CDR3 consists of 13 residues. This CDR3 is CASSQIENGELFF. As DNA, the CDR3 is TGTGCCAGCAGCCAGATTGAGAACGGGGAGCTGTTTTTT.

This chain connects TRBV9 to TRBJ2-3; tentatively, D is TRBD2 (6 bases). Trimming pared 0 bases from V and 0 bases from J, leaving 8 bases between. The CDR3 extends over 15 amino acids. The germline V gene encodes CDR1 SGDLS and CDR2 YYNGEE. CDR3 sequence reads: CASSVAGASTDTQYF. CDR3 in DNA: TGTGCCAGCAGCGTAGCGGGAGCCAGCACAGATACGCAGTATTTT.

This chain uses TRBV27 with TRBJ2-7, with D possibly matching TRBD2 (5 bases). CDR1 and CDR2 (germline): MNHEY, SMNVEV (reference sequence). Trimming left V 6 bases short and J 2 bases short, with 14 bases between. This CDR3 region has 14 residues. CDR3 in DNA: TGTGCCAGCAGATATACTCTAGCCGCCTACGAGCAGTACTTC. Its protein is CASRYTLAAYEQYF.

Points on this clone: Other DNA sequences of this sample code for an identical CDR3. J is TRBJ1-1 and V is TRBV6-5; tentative D call: TRBD1 (6 bases). The CDR3 runs to 14 residues. Trimming removed 6 bases from V and 3 bases from J, with 14 bases in between. The germline CDR1 and CDR2 sequences are MNHEY and SVGAGI. CDR3 region: CASSLQGEYTEAFF. The CDR3 DNA follows: TGTGCCAGCAGCTTACAGGGAGAGTACACTGAAGCTTTCTTT.

V is TRBV10-3 and J is TRBJ2-1; 13 nucleotides agree with TRBD2. J lost 8 bases, V lost 10 bases, and 8 bases had no gene match. There are 14 residues in the CDR3. Germline V gene sequence: CDR1 ENHRY, CDR2 SYGVKD. The CDR3 DNA reads as TGTGCCACCCTCCGGACTAGCGGGAGTGATGAGCAGTTCTTC. Encoded protein: CATLRTSGSDEQFF.

This clone was recorded once. The chain uses TRBV4-2 and TRBJ2-2, with TRBD2 identical over 11 bases. This CDR3 spans 17 amino acids. The V gene end was trimmed by 4 bases and the J gene end by 1 base; junction bases not matched to a gene: 5. Looked up from germline, CDR1 is LGHNA and CDR2 is YNFKEQ. The CDR3 reads CASSPLGLAVNTGELFF. CDR3 in DNA: TGTGCCAGCAGCCCCTTGGGACTAGCGGTGAACACCGGGGAGCTGTTTTTT.

The chain couples TRBV28 to TRBJ2-2, with a weak D call TRBD2 (6 bases). The CDR3 consists of 15 residues. The germline CDR1 and CDR2 sequences are MDHEN and SYDVKM. V was trimmed by 6 bases and J by 2 bases, leaving 13 bases between them. The CDR3 nucleotides are TGTGCCAGCAGAGTCGGGACTTCAAACACCGGGGAGCTGTTTTTT. As protein: CASRVGTSNTGELFF.

In DNA form, the CDR3 reads TGTGCCATCAGTGAGTCTTCTAGGACAGCTCGGAAGGATGGCTACACCTTC. It yields the protein CAISESSRTARKDGYTF. The chain employs TRBV10-3 and TRBJ1-2; TRBD1 might be the D (6 bases). The CDR3 length is 17 residues. Trimming removed 0 bases from V and 6 bases from J, with 20 bases in between. Germline-derived CDR1 and CDR2 are ENHRY and SYGVKD.

The rearrangement links TRBV5-5 to TRBJ2-7; a weak D match, TRBD1 (6 bases). V lost 3 bases and J lost 2, with 27 bases in between. The CDR3 loop spans 19 amino acids. Looked up from germline, CDR1 is SGHKS and CDR2 is YYEKEE (reference sequence). DNA for the CDR3: TGTGCCAGCAGCTCCCAACCCCATCCCCAGGGGCTAATACCCTACGAGCAGTACTTC. This gives the protein CASSSQPHPQGLIPYEQYF. Full variable domain (remainder filled in from reference TRBV5-5 and TRBJ2-7): DAGVTQSPTHLIKTRGQQVTLRCSPISGHKSVSWYQQVLGQGPQFIFQYYEKEERGRGNFPDRFSARQFPNYSSELNVNALLLGDSALYLCASSSQPHPQGLIPYEQYFGPGTRLTVT.

The chain combines TRBV7-2 with TRBJ1-2; D is uncertain. This CDR3 contains 14 residues. V shed 5 bases and J shed 8 bases, with 18 bases lying between them. Per germline, CDR1 SGHTA and CDR2 FQGNSA. The CDR3 nucleotides are TGTGCCAGCAGCGAACATTCTAGGATCGGAGGCTACACCTTC. Translation gives CASSEHSRIGGYTF.

This clone was recorded a few times. V and J are TRBV5-6 and TRBJ1-1; 10 bases match TRBD1. The V and J ends lost 3 bases and 3 bases, in that order; junction bases with no gene match: 11. The CDR3 spans 17 residues. In germline, CDR1 is SGHDT, CDR2 YYEEEE. CDR3 in DNA: TGTGCCAGCAGCTCGTTCGGGACAGGGGTTTTGGACACTGAAGCTTTCTTT. Its protein is CASSSFGTGVLDTEAFF.

This sequence joins TRBV15 and TRBJ2-5; 9 nucleotides line up with TRBD2. Trimming at V came to 0 bases and at J to 3 bases, leaving 11 bases not matched to a gene. CDR3 length equals 18 residues. Germline assignment: CDR1 LNHNV and CDR2 YYDKDF (reference sequence). CDR3 coding DNA: TGTGCCACCAGCAGAGAGGGAGCGGGACTAGCAAGGGAAGAGACCCAGTACTTC. It yields the protein CATSREGAGLAREETQYF.

The chain employs TRBV27 and TRBJ2-2, with 8 bases matching TRBD1. Trimming at V came to 6 bases and at J to 1 base, leaving 4 bases not matched to a gene. Germline V gene lookup returns CDR1 MNHEY and CDR2 SMNVEV (reference sequence). The CDR3 runs to 15 residues. In nucleotides, the CDR3 is TGTGCCAGCAGAGCCGGGACAGGGAACACCGGGGAGCTGTTTTTT. This encodes CASRAGTGNTGELFF.

This chain connects TRBV28 to TRBJ2-1; 9 bases map to TRBD2. CDR1 is MDHEN and CDR2 is SYDVKM in the germline V gene. CDR3 length equals 15 residues. The trim removed 3 bases at V and 8 bases at J, leaving 8 bases unmatched. The CDR3 DNA reads as TGTGCCAGCAGTTTGGCTAGCGGGGCTTTGCATGAGCAGTTCTTC. This sequence encodes CASSLASGALHEQFF. Looking up the rest from reference TRBV28 and TRBJ2-1 gives the full variable domain: DVKVTQSSRYLVKRTGEKVFLECVQDMDHENMFWYRQDPGLGLRLIYFSYDVKMKEKGDIPEGYSVSREKKERFSLILESASTNQTSMYLCASSLASGALHEQFFGPGTRLTVL.

The V gene is TRBV19, the J gene TRBJ1-3; no clear D. Germline CDR1 LNHDA, CDR2 SQIVND (reference sequence). The CDR3 is made up of 15 amino acids. Deletions cut 7 bases from V and 4 bases from J, with 17 bases between. Here the CDR3 reads CASTPRPGGGNTIYF. Written as DNA, the CDR3 is TGTGCCAGTACCCCTCGGCCGGGTGGGGGAAACACCATATATTTT.

The J gene is TRBJ2-5, the V gene TRBV7-2; 9 bases align to TRBD1. The CDR3 has 17 residues. After removal of 5 bases from V and 2 bases from J, the junction contained 12 bases not matched to a gene. Germline loops: CDR1 SGHTA, CDR2 FQGNSA. The CDR3 region has the DNA TGTGCCAGCAGCCCGACAGGGGGAATACGATATCAAGAGACCCAGTACTTC. Encoded protein: CASSPTGGIRYQETQYF.

V usage is TRBV5-4 and J usage is TRBJ1-4, with 7 nucleotides matching TRBD1. Germline values: CDR1 SGHNT, CDR2 YYREEE (reference sequence). CDR3 length equals 14 residues. The ends lost 4 bases at V and 4 bases at J; junction bases unmatched: 4. The CDR3 sequence is CASSPGQFNEKLFF. The CDR3 nucleotides are TGTGCCAGCAGCCCGGGACAGTTTAATGAAAAACTGTTTTTT.

This clone appeared a single time. This chain links TRBV28 with TRBJ1-4, with D possibly being TRBD1 (5 bases). Trimming stripped 3 bases from V and 8 bases from J, with 19 bases between. Germline-derived CDR1 and CDR2 are MDHEN and SYDVKM. The CDR3 runs 16 residues. CDR3 in DNA: TGTGCCAGCAGTTTTCCCTACGGGAGTAAGGGGGAAAAACTGTTTTTT. Protein sequence: CASSFPYGSKGEKLFF.

J is TRBJ2-1 and V is TRBV5-1; TRBD2 matches at 8 bases. CDR1 is SGHRS and CDR2 is YFSETQ in the germline V gene. The V gene end was trimmed by 0 bases and the J gene end by 0 bases; junction bases not matched to a gene: 2. The CDR3 length is 16 residues. In nucleotides, the CDR3 is TGCGCCAGCAGCTTGGAGAGCGGGAGCTCCTACAATGAGCAGTTCTTC. Encoded protein: CASSLESGSSYNEQFF.

The chain joins TRBV19 to TRBJ1-1; no reliable D call. The germline V gene encodes CDR1 LNHDA and CDR2 SQIVND (reference sequence). The CDR3 has 13 residues. V was shortened by 1 base and J by 1 base, with 4 bases between the two germline ends. CDR3 loop: CASSIVRNTEAFF. The CDR3, as DNA: TGTGCCAGTAGTATAGTCAGGAACACTGAAGCTTTCTTT.

The rearrangement uses TRBV7-8 and TRBJ2-5; tentative D call: TRBD2 (6 bases). Germline V gene sequence: CDR1 SGHVS, CDR2 FQNEAQ. Trimming removed 3 bases at V and 5 bases at J, with 16 bases between. CDR3 size: 15 residues. The DNA of the CDR3 is TGTGCCAGCAGCTTGGAGCCGGGAGCAGTGGAGACCCAGTACTTC. It specifies CASSLEPGAVETQYF.

The J gene is TRBJ2-7, the V gene TRBV9; 8 bases match TRBD2. The CDR3 loop spans 16 amino acids. The V segment lost 0 bases and the J segment 1 base; nucleotides outside the gene matches: 6. Germline CDR1 SGDLS, CDR2 YYNGEE. CDR3 in amino acids: CASSVAALAGSYEQYF. The CDR3 DNA reads as TGTGCCAGCAGCGTAGCTGCGCTAGCGGGTTCCTACGAGCAGTACTTC.

The chain carries TRBV28 and TRBJ2-1; D gene unclear. The CDR3 sequence is 14 residues long. Germline lookup yields CDR1 MDHEN and CDR2 SYDVKM. V was cut by 4 bases and J by 9 bases, with 16 bases left in between. DNA of the CDR3: TGTGCCAGCAGTTCACCCCGAGAGATCGGTGAGCAGTTCTTC. It specifies CASSSPREIGEQFF.

This clone has a single count. The rearrangement joins TRBV9 to TRBJ1-4; D perhaps matches TRBD1 (5 bases). CDR3 length: 15 residues. CDR1 is SGDLS and CDR2 is YYNGEE in the germline V gene. Deletions cut 2 bases from V and 7 bases from J, with 15 bases between. The CDR3 reads CASSVAGGDGEKLFF. The CDR3 coding sequence is TGTGCCAGCAGCGTGGCGGGAGGGGATGGTGAAAAACTGTTTTTT.

The chain employs TRBV29-1 and TRBJ1-1, with 10 positions matching TRBD1. Trimming at V came to 6 bases and at J to 4 bases, leaving 5 bases not matched to a gene. The germline V gene encodes CDR1 SQVTM and CDR2 ANQGSEA. The CDR3 is 13 residues long. CDR3 nucleotides: TGCAGCGTAACCCGGGACAGGGGCACTGAAGCTTTCTTT. Translated: CSVTRDRGTEAFF.

The V call is TRBV29-1, the J call TRBJ1-2; D may be TRBD1 (6 bases). Germline V gene lookup returns CDR1 SQVTM and CDR2 ANQGSEA. CDR3 length: 13 residues. V lost 7 bases, J lost 6 bases, and 18 bases lay in between. The CDR3 is CSEEKTGTDGYTF. The CDR3 nucleotides are TGCAGCGAAGAGAAGACAGGAACGGATGGCTACACCTTC.

The table lists this clone with a few counts. V is TRBV9 and J is TRBJ2-2; D perhaps matches TRBD2 (5 bases). Trimming shortened V by 3 bases and J by 6 bases, and 18 bases separated the two germline ends. The CDR3 is 16 amino acids. The V gene's germline CDR1 is SGDLS and CDR2 YYNGEE. The CDR3 coding sequence is TGTGCCAGCAGCGGTATGGACTCCCGCTTGGCCGGGGAGCTGTTTTTT. Translated, it gives CASSGMDSRLAGELFF.

This clone was recorded only once. This sequence joins TRBV5-1 and TRBJ2-7; D possibly corresponds to TRBD1 (5 bases). The CDR3 has 13 residues. The germline gives CDR1 SGHRS, CDR2 YFSETQ. V lost 8 bases to trimming and J lost 3 bases, with 15 bases between them. For the CDR3, the DNA is TGCGCCAGTGCCCAGGGTATTGGCTACGAGCAGTACTTC. Translating gives CASAQGIGYEQYF. The full variable domain, completed using reference TRBV5-1 and TRBJ2-7, is KAGVTQTPRYLIKTRGQQVTLSCSPISGHRSVSWYQQTPGQGLQFLFEYFSETQRNKGNFPGRFSGRQFSNSRSEMNVSTLELGDSALYLCASAQGIGYEQYFGPGTRLTVT.

This clone was recorded once. The V and J genes are TRBV6-5 and TRBJ2-2; TRBD2 agrees at 13 bases. There are 15 residues in the CDR3. CDR1 and CDR2 from the germline V gene are MNHEY and SVGAGI. V lost 5 bases and J lost 6; bases outside the gene matches: 3. The CDR3 region is CASSGLAGAPGELFF. DNA for the CDR3: TGTGCCAGCAGTGGACTAGCGGGAGCCCCCGGGGAGCTGTTTTTT.

The chain uses TRBV7-9 and TRBJ2-1; the D gene is possibly TRBD2 (6 bases). Per the germline V gene, CDR1 is SEHNR and CDR2 is FQNEAQ (reference sequence). CDR3 size: 13 residues. V lost 6 bases to trimming and J lost 2 bases, with 8 bases between them. The CDR3 coding sequence is TGTGCCAGCAGTATAGCGGCCTACAATGAGCAGTTCTTC. It specifies CASSIAAYNEQFF.